This T cell receptor (beta chain) is drawn from a study of blood T cell repertoires in COVID-19. Data came from immunoSEQ multiplex PCR; TCRdb stores just in-frame clones and leaves some out. The table records some 150,000 clones, 76% of them present only once. With 4 bases removed from V and 0 bases from J, the gap between germline ends came to 18 bases. Per the germline V gene, CDR1 is SGHAT and CDR2 is FQNNGV. The CDR3 is 17 amino acids. This clone appeared a few times. This TCR was recovered from a woman aged 80 or older with active or convalescent COVID-19. Sequencing used peripheral blood. The chain is built from TRBV11-2 and TRBJ1-1, with D possibly TRBD1 on 5 matching bases. The CDR3 protein is CASSSPGRDTMNTEAFF. CDR3 coding DNA: TGTGCCAGCAGCTCCCCGGGGCGGGATACCATGAACACTGAAGCTTTCTTT.